Listed below are T cell receptor beta chains from one sample, sequenced in a study of blood T cell repertoires in COVID-19. Generated by immunoSEQ multiplex PCR, the TCRdb table keeps only in-frame clones and is missing some. The repertoire holds approximately 110,000 clones, with around four fifths as singletons. Sequencing was performed on peripheral blood. These receptors were obtained from a woman in her 70s with acute or convalescent COVID-19. Both conserved end residues are part of each CDR3. A D gene is named only where the DNA matches it firmly. Some rows have no size entry. The others give once, few or many, or a class for an expanded clone.

v_gene	abundance	j_gene	len	d_gene	CDR3aa	CDR3nt
TRBV30	few	TRBJ1-6	12	TRBD1	CAWSRTGGPLHF	TGTGCCTGGAGTAGGACAGGAGGTCCCCTCCACTTT
TRBV27	-	TRBJ1-1	14	-	CASRSWTANTEAFF	TGTGCCAGCAGAAGTTGGACAGCGAACACTGAAGCTTTCTTT
TRBV5-1	-	TRBJ1-4	15	TRBD1	CASSRGTGPEEKLFF	TGCGCCAGCAGCCGGGGGACAGGACCCGAGGAAAAACTGTTTTTT
TRBV28	-	TRBJ2-3	15	TRBD2	CASSLAGGDTDTQYF	TGTGCCAGCAGCCTAGCGGGGGGCGACACAGATACGCAGTATTTT
TRBV2	-	TRBJ1-2	16	-	CASTRGGQARSGGYTF	TGTGCCAGCACCAGAGGGGGTCAGGCCCGAAGTGGTGGCTACACCTTC
TRBV27	once	TRBJ1-3	13	-	CASSSEPRNTIYF	TGTGCCAGCAGTTCGGAGCCGCGGAACACCATATATTTT
TRBV5-4	-	TRBJ1-1	12	-	CASTGLYTEAFF	TGTGCCAGCACCGGACTGTACACTGAAGCTTTCTTT
TRBV5-4	-	TRBJ1-1	13	-	CASSLDRNTEAFF	TGTGCCAGCAGCTTGGACAGGAACACTGAAGCTTTCTTT
TRBV2	once	TRBJ1-2	13	-	CASSALVSYGYTF	TGTGCCAGCAGTGCTTTAGTGAGCTATGGCTACACCTTC
TRBV7-2	-	TRBJ2-1	15	-	CASSLGQGYYNEQFF	TGTGCCAGCAGCTTGGGCCAGGGCTACTACAATGAGCAGTTCTTC
TRBV5-1	-	TRBJ2-7	15	-	CASSADGQSGREQYF	TGCGCCAGCAGCGCAGATGGACAGTCTGGCCGCGAGCAGTACTTC
TRBV5-4	-	TRBJ2-1	14	-	CASSPDGGANEQFF	TGTGCCAGCAGCCCGGACGGCGGGGCCAATGAGCAGTTCTTC
TRBV18	-	TRBJ2-1	14	TRBD1	CASSRGQGHNEQFF	TGTGCCAGCTCAAGGGGACAGGGACACAATGAGCAGTTCTTC
TRBV30	-	TRBJ1-3	15	-	CAWDPTASSGNTIYF	TGTGCCTGGGATCCGACAGCCAGCTCTGGAAACACCATATATTTT
TRBV30	-	TRBJ2-2	15	TRBD1	CAWRGGQGNTGELFF	TGTGCCTGGAGGGGTGGACAGGGAAACACCGGGGAGCTGTTTTTT
TRBV19	-	TRBJ2-1	12	-	CASSYSYNEQFF	TGTGCCAGTAGTTACAGTTACAATGAGCAGTTCTTC